The 29 T cell receptor beta chains below were found in one sample sequenced in a study of control samples from healthy donors and cancer patients. TCRdb keeps only in-frame clones here, not all; method: immunoSEQ multiplex PCR. The repertoire includes 50,000 to 65,000 clones, about 91% of them detected once, and under 0.95% sits in the top ten. The sample was PBMCs. The receptors derive from a man aged 30 to 45 with colorectal cancer.

The gene calls are TRBV20-1 and TRBJ2-5; D is unresolved. CDR3 length: 13 residues. In germline, CDR1 is DFQATT, CDR2 SNEGSKA (reference sequence). The V end was cut by 4 bases, the J end by 2 bases, with 11 bases between. This CDR3 is CSATESWQETQYF. In nucleotides, the CDR3 is TGCAGTGCTACTGAATCGTGGCAAGAGACCCAGTACTTC.

The chain carries TRBV4-3 and TRBJ1-1, with a tentative D call TRBD1 (5 bases). CDR1 LGHNA and CDR2 YSLEER come from the germline V gene. The CDR3 consists of 14 residues. V lost 0 bases and J lost 4, with 9 bases in between. This CDR3 is CASSQDVRGTEAFF. CDR3 sequence (DNA): TGCGCCAGCAGCCAAGATGTGAGGGGCACTGAAGCTTTCTTT.

The genes are TRBV6-2 or TRBV6-3 and TRBJ1-5; D uncertain. Germline lookup yields CDR1 MNHEY and CDR2 SVGEGT. This CDR3 is 17 amino acids long. Trimming removed 0 bases at V and 4 bases at J, with 16 bases between. The CDR3 DNA sequence: TGTGCCAGCAGTTACTCGCCAGTATCGGCCCGAAATCAGCCCCAGCATTTT. This gives the protein CASSYSPVSARNQPQHF.

This chain's CDR3 is CASSQSGRHIQYF. DNA for the CDR3: TGTGCCAGCAGCCAATCCGGACGTCACATTCAGTACTTC. The chain uses TRBV14 and TRBJ2-4, with unresolved D. The CDR3 consists of 13 residues. Germline V gene sequence: CDR1 SGHDN, CDR2 FVKESK. Trimming cost V 2 bases and J 8 bases, with 10 bases left between them.

The J gene is TRBJ1-3, the V gene TRBV30; D uncertain. CDR3 size: 13 residues. V was shortened by 0 bases and J by 0 bases, with 3 bases between the two germline ends. Germline lookup yields CDR1 GTSNPN and CDR2 SVGIG (reference sequence). Here the CDR3 reads CAWSVNSGNTIYF. The CDR3 DNA sequence: TGTGCCTGGAGTGTAAACTCTGGAAACACCATATATTTT.

The V gene is TRBV5-6, the J gene TRBJ2-7; 8 bases fit TRBD1. Per the germline V gene, CDR1 is SGHDT and CDR2 is YYEEEE. This CDR3 comprises 13 residues. The V and J ends lost 2 bases and 4 bases, in that order; junction bases with no gene match: 2. The CDR3 nucleotides are TGTGCCAGCAGCTTCGACAGGGGATACGAGCAGTACTTC. It translates to CASSFDRGYEQYF.

This chain links TRBV12-3 or TRBV12-4 with TRBJ1-1, with unresolved D. V lost 10 bases and J 1 base, leaving 10 bases between the germline ends. The length of the CDR3 is 12 residues. CDR3 nucleotides: TGTGCCACCTCGGACGGGAACACTGAAGCTTTCTTT. Protein: CATSDGNTEAFF.

The chain employs TRBV19 and TRBJ1-2, with D maybe TRBD1 (5 bases). V gave up 3 bases and J gave up 7 bases, with 6 bases separating them. CDR1 is LNHDA and CDR2 is SQIVND in the germline V gene (reference sequence). The CDR3 has 11 residues. The CDR3 nucleotides read TGTGCCAGTAGTATGGGGGTTGGCTACACCTTC. Translated: CASSMGVGYTF.

CDR3: CASSIPPNYGYTF. As DNA, the CDR3 is TGTGCCAGTAGTATCCCCCCTAACTATGGCTACACCTTC. The V call is TRBV19, the J call TRBJ1-2, with unresolved D. This CDR3 contains 13 residues. CDR1 LNHDA and CDR2 SQIVND come from the germline V gene (reference sequence). V gave up 3 bases and J gave up 0 bases, with 5 bases separating them.

The rearrangement joins TRBV10-3 to TRBJ2-3; 11 bases match TRBD1. The CDR3 runs 17 residues. CDR1 ENHRY and CDR2 SYGVKD come from the germline V gene. V lost 7 bases, J lost 2 bases, and 11 bases stayed unmatched. The CDR3 sequence is CAITPGQGAGSTDTQYF. The CDR3 DNA is TGTGCCATCACCCCAGGACAGGGGGCCGGGTCCACAGATACGCAGTATTTT.

This rearrangement joins TRBV7-8 to TRBJ1-2; no clear D gene. CDR1 and CDR2 from the germline V gene are SGHVS and FQNEAQ. V was pared by 1 base and J by 1 base, with 13 bases between. The CDR3 has 16 residues. The CDR3 coding sequence is TGTGCCAGCAGCTTAGAGGCTGGGGAGTTTAACTATGGCTACACCTTC. It specifies CASSLEAGEFNYGYTF.

The gene calls are TRBV18 and TRBJ1-1; no firm D call. The CDR3 has 12 residues. Germline CDR1 reads KGHSH; CDR2 reads LQKENI. The germline V and J ends were trimmed by 3 bases and 1 base, with 3 bases remaining between them. Here the CDR3 reads CASSPTNTEAFF. CDR3 in DNA: TGTGCCAGCTCACCGACGAACACTGAAGCTTTCTTT.

The V call is TRBV7-2, the J call TRBJ1-1, with D tentatively TRBD1 (5 bases). CDR1 is SGHTA, CDR2 FQGNSA, per germline. The V and J ends lost 6 bases and 5 bases respectively, with 19 bases between them. The CDR3 is 15 amino acids. The CDR3 protein is CASSLTRPGRTEAFF. The CDR3 nucleotides read TGTGCCAGCAGTCTCACCCGGCCAGGGAGAACTGAAGCTTTCTTT.

CDR3 protein: CATRGDTQETQYF. The CDR3 region has the DNA TGTGCCACCAGGGGGGACACCCAAGAGACCCAGTACTTC. This chain connects TRBV15 to TRBJ2-5; D perhaps matches TRBD1 (6 bases). The CDR3 covers 13 residues. V gave up 6 bases and J gave up 1 base, with 9 bases separating them. Germline V gene sequence: CDR1 LNHNV, CDR2 YYDKDF (reference sequence).

This chain connects TRBV5-6 to TRBJ1-1; D gene ambiguous. V was pared by 0 bases and J by 1 base, with 7 bases between. Germline V lookup: CDR1 SGHDT, CDR2 YYEEEE. The CDR3 totals 14 residues. The CDR3 DNA follows: TGTGCCAGCAGCTTGGATGGAGGGAACACTGAAGCTTTCTTT. This encodes CASSLDGGNTEAFF.

CDR3 protein: CASSYYRGDGYTF. The CDR3 DNA reads TGTGCCAGCAGTTATTATAGGGGTGATGGCTACACCTTC. V and J are TRBV27 and TRBJ1-2, with D possibly being TRBD1 (5 bases). V was clipped by 4 bases and J by 6 bases, with 12 bases between them. In germline, CDR1 is MNHEY, CDR2 SMNVEV (reference sequence). The CDR3 sequence is 13 residues long.

J is TRBJ2-7 and V is TRBV6-6; unclear D gene. The CDR3 is 12 amino acids. Germline values: CDR1 MNHNY, CDR2 SVGAGI (reference sequence). The V end was cut by 4 bases, the J end by 0 bases, with 4 bases between. In nucleotides, the CDR3 is TGTGCCAGCAGTTCCACCTCCTACGAGCAGTACGTC. Protein sequence: CASSSTSYEQYV.

The sample holds one count of this clone. V usage is TRBV9 and J usage is TRBJ2-1; 10 nucleotides align to TRBD2. The CDR3 contains 15 residues. CDR1 SGDLS and CDR2 YYNGEE come from the germline V gene. J gave up 7 bases and V 0 bases, and 4 bases lay outside the gene matches. DNA for the CDR3: TGTGCCAGCAGCGTAGGTAGCGGGGGGCGGAATGAGCAGTTCTTC. As protein: CASSVGSGGRNEQFF.

The V gene is TRBV5-1, the J gene TRBJ2-7; D perhaps matches TRBD2 (6 bases). V was pared by 0 bases and J by 7 bases, with 20 bases between. The CDR3 has 16 residues. The germline gives CDR1 SGHRS, CDR2 YFSETQ. CDR3 sequence (DNA): TGCGCCAGCAGCTTGGCCGGGACCTCCCGGCGGGGAGAGCAGTACTTC. It translates to CASSLAGTSRRGEQYF.

The V call is TRBV6-5, the J call TRBJ1-2; D ambiguous. The CDR3 is made up of 14 amino acids. CDR1 and CDR2 from the germline V gene are MNHEY and SVGAGI. With 7 bases removed from V and 0 bases from J, the gap between germline ends came to 12 bases. The CDR3 loop is CASNNGVANYGYTF. The CDR3 DNA sequence: TGTGCCAGCAACAACGGAGTAGCTAACTATGGCTACACCTTC.

The genes are TRBV5-4 and TRBJ2-5; 12 bases line up with TRBD2. Unmatched junction bases numbered 19, after V lost 3 bases and J lost 4 bases. Per the germline V gene, CDR1 is SGHNT and CDR2 is YYREEE (reference sequence). The CDR3 has 20 residues. CDR3 coding DNA: TGTGCCAGCAGCTCACAGCTTGGGTCTAGCGGGGGGGGAGAGGGAGAGACCCAGTACTTC. Its protein is CASSSQLGSSGGGEGETQYF.

CDR3 amino acids: CASKAGADTEAFF. The CDR3, as DNA: TGTGCCAGCAAAGCAGGGGCGGACACTGAAGCTTTCTTT. The chain couples TRBV2 to TRBJ1-1; perhaps TRBD1 as D (6 bases). Germline assignment: CDR1 SNHLY and CDR2 FYNNEI. CDR3 length: 13 residues. V was shortened by 7 bases and J by 3 bases, with 12 bases between the two germline ends.

This chain connects TRBV5-4 to TRBJ1-2; 7 nucleotides agree with TRBD1. The V gene end was trimmed by 6 bases and the J gene end by 4 bases; junction bases not matched to a gene: 15. Per the germline V gene, CDR1 is SGHNT and CDR2 is YYREEE (reference sequence). The CDR3 has 16 residues. CDR3 residues: CASIPLPGGPVYGYTF. As DNA, the CDR3 is TGTGCCAGCATCCCTCTACCAGGGGGGCCCGTCTATGGCTACACCTTC.

The genes are TRBV5-6 and TRBJ1-2; tentatively, D is TRBD1 (5 bases). Germline V gene lookup returns CDR1 SGHDT and CDR2 YYEEEE. The length of the CDR3 is 11 residues. Trimming stripped 1 base from V and 8 bases from J, with 6 bases between. In DNA, the CDR3 is TGTGCCAGCAGCTTGCGACAGGGCTACACCTTC. Its translation: CASSLRQGYTF.

This clone was counted a few times. This sequence joins TRBV5-4 and TRBJ1-3; the D is unclear. The V end was cut by 0 bases, the J end by 4 bases, with 5 bases between. In germline, CDR1 is SGHNT, CDR2 YYREEE (reference sequence). The CDR3 extends over 13 amino acids. The CDR3 nucleotides are TGTGCCAGCAGCTTGGCTCTAGGAAACACCATATATTTT. Protein product: CASSLALGNTIYF.

The J gene is TRBJ2-2, the V gene TRBV6-6; D perhaps matches TRBD2 (6 bases). The germline V gene encodes CDR1 MNHNY and CDR2 SVGAGI (reference sequence). The CDR3 runs to 16 residues. V lost 7 bases to trimming and J lost 5 bases, with 20 bases between them. CDR3 loop: CASKNLVLARTGELFF. CDR3 DNA: TGTGCCAGCAAGAACTTAGTGCTAGCGCGTACCGGGGAGCTGTTTTTT.

The gene calls are TRBV7-9 and TRBJ1-2; D perhaps matches TRBD1 (5 bases). Looked up from germline, CDR1 is SEHNR and CDR2 is FQNEAQ (reference sequence). The CDR3 consists of 14 residues. The V gene lost 6 bases and the J gene lost 3 bases, with 14 bases spanning the gap. CDR3 sequence: CASSLAGRDYGYTF. DNA of the CDR3: TGTGCCAGCAGTCTCGCAGGCAGGGACTATGGCTACACCTTC.

The chain recombines TRBV15 with TRBJ2-7; no clear D gene. The CDR3 runs 13 residues. Trimming took 0 bases from V and 3 from J, leaving 6 bases between them. Looked up from germline, CDR1 is LNHNV and CDR2 is YYDKDF (reference sequence). The CDR3 loop is CATSRDRFYEQYF. CDR3 bases: TGTGCCACCAGCAGAGATCGGTTCTACGAGCAGTACTTC.

CDR3 in DNA: TGTGCCAGCAGTGAATTGGGGCAGGGGGGAATTAATGAAAAACTGTTTTTT. Residues: CASSELGQGGINEKLFF. The chain combines TRBV6-1 with TRBJ1-4; TRBD1 matches at 7 bases. Trimming removed 2 bases from V and 4 bases from J; junction bases left unmatched: 10. Looked up from germline, CDR1 is MNHNS and CDR2 is SASEGT. This CDR3 comprises 17 residues.